One sample yielded the 7 T cell receptor beta chains listed below, sequenced in a study of resident and recirculating memory T cells in vitiligo. TCRdb keeps only in-frame clones here, not all; method: immunoSEQ multiplex PCR. Counted here are fewer than 85,000 clones, about 91% occurring once; the ten biggest clones make up roughly 5.1%. Sequences were obtained from blood. The origin of the receptors is a male donor with vitiligo.

In its sample, this clone was seen once. The rearrangement uses TRBV7-2 and TRBJ2-5; TRBD2 might be the D (6 bases). V shed 5 bases and J shed 4 bases, with 11 bases lying between them. CDR1 is SGHTA, CDR2 FQGNSA, per germline. The CDR3 has 13 amino acids. The CDR3 loop reads CASSLGLGETQYF. The CDR3, as DNA: TGTGCCAGCAGCCTGGGACTCGGAGAGACCCAGTACTTC.

The chain carries TRBV6-5 and TRBJ2-3, with TRBD2 as a possible D gene (6 bases). CDR1 MNHEY and CDR2 SVGAGI come from the germline V gene. The CDR3 length is 15 residues. V lost 6 bases, J lost 1 base, and 14 bases lay in between. The CDR3 here is CASSWGRRGTDTQYF. In DNA, the CDR3 is TGTGCCAGCAGCTGGGGGAGGAGGGGCACAGATACGCAGTATTTT.

J is TRBJ1-5 and V is TRBV7-8; 9 bases match TRBD1. After removal of 5 bases from V and 7 bases from J, the junction contained 3 bases not matched to a gene. Germline values: CDR1 SGHVS, CDR2 FQNEAQ. The CDR3 runs 13 residues. The CDR3 nucleotides read TGTGCCAGCAGCCCGGGACAGGGACAGCCCCAGCATTTT. This codes for CASSPGQGQPQHF.

The chain recombines TRBV7-2 with TRBJ1-4; 7 bases are a match to TRBD1. The J segment lost 5 bases and the V segment lost 1 base, leaving 16 bases of the junction unmatched. The V gene's germline CDR1 is SGHTA and CDR2 FQGNSA. This CDR3 spans 19 amino acids. CDR3 DNA: TGTGCCAGCAGCTTAGGACAAGGGCAGGGGGTTTGGTGGAATGAAAAACTGTTTTTT. This codes for CASSLGQGQGVWWNEKLFF.

The chain recombines TRBV2 with TRBJ2-3; a possible D gene is TRBD2 (5 bases). The V end lost 2 bases, the J end lost 6 bases, and 9 bases lay between the germline ends. The CDR3 spans 13 residues. The germline gives CDR1 SNHLY, CDR2 FYNNEI. CDR3 sequence reads: CASSERREDTQYF. CDR3 nucleotides: TGTGCCAGCAGTGAACGTAGGGAGGATACGCAGTATTTT.

This chain connects TRBV18 to TRBJ1-1; no definite D call. CDR3 length equals 16 residues. The V and J ends lost 1 base and 0 bases respectively, with 12 bases between them. CDR1 KGHSH and CDR2 LQKENI come from the germline V gene. The CDR3 protein is CASSPRSYFMNTEAFF. The CDR3 bases are TGTGCCAGCTCACCACGGAGTTACTTTATGAACACTGAAGCTTTCTTT.

The chain recombines TRBV12-5 with TRBJ2-7; D is undetermined. The CDR3 loop spans 10 amino acids. Trimming shortened V by 6 bases and J by 12 bases, and 12 bases separated the two germline ends. CDR1 is LGHNT, CDR2 FRNRAP, per germline. The DNA for the CDR3 is TGTGCTAGTGGACTCGCCCCCCGGTACTTC. It specifies CASGLAPRYF.